Below, one T cell receptor beta chain is given with its context. Both 60 Vbeta primers and 13 Jbeta primers went into the PCR. The repertoire was sequenced with immunoSEQ multiplex PCR; TCRdb's copy has only in-frame clones and lacks some. The sample includes over 110,000 clones, about 80% seen only once; the top ten take 2.5% to 3.5%. Donors in the study were healthy people who gave bone marrow. The data are from a study of cytomegalovirus exposure and HLA in healthy donors. The V end was cut by 5 bases, the J end by 4 bases, with 9 bases between. Germline V gene data show CDR1 as SGHTA and CDR2 as FQGNSA. This CDR3 has 13 amino acids.

The receptor's source is a female donor in good health and CMV-seronegative. This chain uses TRBV7-2 with TRBJ2-1; D gene ambiguous. The sample comprised PBMCs. The CDR3 DNA reads as TGTGCCAGCAGCAGAACATATTACAATGAGCAGTTCTTC. This gives the protein CASSRTYYNEQFF.